This paragraph covers one T cell receptor (beta chain) sequence. This entry belongs to a study of T cells in localized non-small cell lung cancer. The table came from immunoSEQ multiplex PCR; TCRdb's copy has only in-frame clones and leaves some out. The sample has about 9,200 clones, roughly nine tenths seen once; the top ten hold around 2.4%. CDR1 is SGHRS, CDR2 YFSETQ, per germline. V lost 6 bases, J lost 0 bases, and 10 bases lay in between. This CDR3 region has 13 residues. The V and J genes are TRBV5-1 and TRBJ2-7; D assignment may be TRBD1 or TRBD2 (5 bases each). The sequence came from a female donor older than 55 with stage II squamous cell lung carcinoma. The starting material was peripheral blood, obtained before any cancer treatment. In DNA form, the CDR3 reads TGCGCCAGCATGAGGGGCGGCTCCTACGAGCAGTACTTC. Protein: CASMRGGSYEQYF.